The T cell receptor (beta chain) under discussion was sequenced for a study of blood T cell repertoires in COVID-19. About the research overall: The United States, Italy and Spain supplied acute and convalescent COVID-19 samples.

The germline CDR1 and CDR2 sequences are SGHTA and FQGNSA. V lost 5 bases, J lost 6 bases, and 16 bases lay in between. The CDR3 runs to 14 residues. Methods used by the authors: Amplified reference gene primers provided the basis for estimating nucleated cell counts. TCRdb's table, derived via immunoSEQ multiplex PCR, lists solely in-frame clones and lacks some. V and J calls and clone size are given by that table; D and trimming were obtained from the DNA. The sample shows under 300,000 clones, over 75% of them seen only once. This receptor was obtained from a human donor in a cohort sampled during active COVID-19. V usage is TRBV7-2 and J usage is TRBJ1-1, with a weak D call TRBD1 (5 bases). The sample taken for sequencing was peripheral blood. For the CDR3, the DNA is TGTGCCAGCAGCGCATGGGGAGGGGCCGCTGAAGCTTTCTTT. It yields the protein CASSAWGGAAEAFF.